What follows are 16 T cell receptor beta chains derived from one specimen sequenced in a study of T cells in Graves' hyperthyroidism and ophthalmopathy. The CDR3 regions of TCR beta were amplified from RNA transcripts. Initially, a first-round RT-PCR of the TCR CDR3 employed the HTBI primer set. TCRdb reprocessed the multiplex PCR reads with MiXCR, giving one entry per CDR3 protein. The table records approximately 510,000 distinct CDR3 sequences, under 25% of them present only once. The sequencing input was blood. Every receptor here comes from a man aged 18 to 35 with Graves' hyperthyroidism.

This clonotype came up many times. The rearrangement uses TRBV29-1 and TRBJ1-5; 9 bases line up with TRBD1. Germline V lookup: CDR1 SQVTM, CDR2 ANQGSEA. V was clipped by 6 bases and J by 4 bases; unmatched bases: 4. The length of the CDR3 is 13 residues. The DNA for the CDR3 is TGCAGCGTAACAGGGGGCTTGAATCAGCCCCAGCATTTT. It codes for CSVTGGLNQPQHF.

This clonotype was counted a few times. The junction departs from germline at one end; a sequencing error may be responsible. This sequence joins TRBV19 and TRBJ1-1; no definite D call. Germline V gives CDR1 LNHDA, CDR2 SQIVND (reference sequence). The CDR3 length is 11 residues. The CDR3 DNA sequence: TGTGCCAGTAGAATGAACACTGAAGCTTGCTTT. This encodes CASRMNTEACF.

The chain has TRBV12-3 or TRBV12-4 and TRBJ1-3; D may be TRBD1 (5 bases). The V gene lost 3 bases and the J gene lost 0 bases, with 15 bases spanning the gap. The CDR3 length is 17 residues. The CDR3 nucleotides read TGTGCCAGCAGTTTCCGCGGGTGGGGGAGCTCTGGAAACACCATATATTTT. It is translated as CASSFRGWGSSGNTIYF.

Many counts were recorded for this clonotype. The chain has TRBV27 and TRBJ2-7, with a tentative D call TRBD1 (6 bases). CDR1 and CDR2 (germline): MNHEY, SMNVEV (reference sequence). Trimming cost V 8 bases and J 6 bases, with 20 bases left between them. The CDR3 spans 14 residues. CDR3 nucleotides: TGTGCCAGCTGCTCCGGAACAGGGTGCTCCGAGCAGTACTTC. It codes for CASCSGTGCSEQYF.

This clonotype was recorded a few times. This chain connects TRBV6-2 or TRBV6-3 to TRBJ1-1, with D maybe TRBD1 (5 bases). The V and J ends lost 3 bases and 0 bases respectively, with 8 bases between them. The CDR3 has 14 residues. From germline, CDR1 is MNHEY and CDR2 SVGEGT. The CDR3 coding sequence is TGTGCCAGCAGTTATGGACACCTGAACACTGAAGCTTTCTTT. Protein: CASSYGHLNTEAFF.

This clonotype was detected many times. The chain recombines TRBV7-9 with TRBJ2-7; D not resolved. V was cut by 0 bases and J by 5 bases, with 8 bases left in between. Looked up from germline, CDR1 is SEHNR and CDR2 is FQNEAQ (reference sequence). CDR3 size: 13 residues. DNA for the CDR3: TGTGCCAGCAGCTTAGCTGGGTTCCACGAGCAGTACTTC. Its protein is CASSLAGFHEQYF.

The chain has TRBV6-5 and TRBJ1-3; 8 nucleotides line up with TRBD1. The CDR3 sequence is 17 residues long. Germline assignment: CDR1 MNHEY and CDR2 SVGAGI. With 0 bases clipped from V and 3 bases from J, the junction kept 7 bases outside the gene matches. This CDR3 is CASSYSWTGKGGNTIYF. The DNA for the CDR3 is TGTGCCAGCAGTTACTCATGGACAGGGAAAGGTGGAAACACCATATATTTT.

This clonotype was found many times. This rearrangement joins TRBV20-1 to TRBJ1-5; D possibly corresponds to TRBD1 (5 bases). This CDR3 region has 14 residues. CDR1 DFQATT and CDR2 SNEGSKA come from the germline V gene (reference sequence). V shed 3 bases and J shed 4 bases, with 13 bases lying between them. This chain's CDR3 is CSASNGRTNQPQHF. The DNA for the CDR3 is TGCAGTGCTAGCAATGGGCGGACAAATCAGCCCCAGCATTTT.

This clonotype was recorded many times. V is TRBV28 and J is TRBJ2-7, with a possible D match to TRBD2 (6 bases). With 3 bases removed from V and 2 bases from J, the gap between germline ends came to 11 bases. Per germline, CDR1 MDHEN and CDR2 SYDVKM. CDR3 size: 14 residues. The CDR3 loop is CASSFHGGTYEQYF. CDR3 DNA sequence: TGTGCCAGCAGTTTCCACGGGGGTACCTACGAGCAGTACTTC.

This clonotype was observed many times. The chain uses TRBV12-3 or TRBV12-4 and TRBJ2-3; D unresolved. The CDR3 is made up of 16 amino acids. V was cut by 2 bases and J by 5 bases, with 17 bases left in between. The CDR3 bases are TGTGCCAGCAGTTTAAAGTCTTCTACGGCTGGAGATACGCAGTATTTT. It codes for CASSLKSSTAGDTQYF.

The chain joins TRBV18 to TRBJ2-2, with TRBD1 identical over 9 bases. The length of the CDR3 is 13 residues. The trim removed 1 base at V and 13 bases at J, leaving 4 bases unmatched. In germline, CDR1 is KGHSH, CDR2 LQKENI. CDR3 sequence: CASSPLDRGALFF. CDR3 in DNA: TGTGCCAGCTCACCACTGGACAGGGGCGCGCTGTTTTTT.

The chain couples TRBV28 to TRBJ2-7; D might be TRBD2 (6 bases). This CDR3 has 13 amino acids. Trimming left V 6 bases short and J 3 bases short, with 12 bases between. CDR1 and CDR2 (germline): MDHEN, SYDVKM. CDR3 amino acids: CASSPGTHYEQYF. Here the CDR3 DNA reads TGTGCCAGCAGCCCAGGGACTCACTACGAGCAGTACTTC.

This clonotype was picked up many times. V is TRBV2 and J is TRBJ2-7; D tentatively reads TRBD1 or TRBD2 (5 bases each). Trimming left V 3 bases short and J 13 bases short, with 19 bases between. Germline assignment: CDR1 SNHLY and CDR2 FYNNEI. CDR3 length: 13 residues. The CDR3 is CASSDLVGDGLYF. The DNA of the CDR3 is TGTGCCAGCAGTGATCTTGTGGGGGACGGTCTTTACTTC.

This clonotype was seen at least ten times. The CDR3, as DNA: TGTGCCAGCAGTACCTACAGGGGGCGGGCTGGCTACACCTTC. This encodes CASSTYRGRAGYTF. V usage is TRBV28 and J usage is TRBJ1-2; 9 bases align to TRBD1. The length of the CDR3 is 14 residues. Looked up from germline, CDR1 is MDHEN and CDR2 is SYDVKM. With V trimmed by 5 bases and J by 7 bases, 8 bases remained unmatched.

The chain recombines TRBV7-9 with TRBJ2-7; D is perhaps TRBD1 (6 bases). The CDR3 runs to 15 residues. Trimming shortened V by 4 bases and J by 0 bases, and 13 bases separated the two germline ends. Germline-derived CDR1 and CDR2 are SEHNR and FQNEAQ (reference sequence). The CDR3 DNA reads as TGTGCCAGCAGCTCAGGGGTAGACAGCTCCTACGAGCAGTACTTC. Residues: CASSSGVDSSYEQYF.

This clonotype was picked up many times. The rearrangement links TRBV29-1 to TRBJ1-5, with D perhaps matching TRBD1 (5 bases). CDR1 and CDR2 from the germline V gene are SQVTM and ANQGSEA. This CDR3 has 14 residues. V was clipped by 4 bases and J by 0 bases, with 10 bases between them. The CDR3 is CSVGGEFSNQPQHF. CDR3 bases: TGCAGCGTTGGAGGGGAGTTTAGCAATCAGCCCCAGCATTTT.